This TCR beta chain was recovered during a study of T-cell reconstitution after alpha-beta-depleted transplantation in children. Findings of the study overall: It was reported that alpha-beta T cells came from several hundred expanded graft clones (about two months after transplant). Newly made T cells mostly supplied T-cell counts and diversity one year after transplant. Elevated TCRbeta diversity at day 60 was traced, in some patients, to surviving recipient T cells and thymic progenitors.

The length of the CDR3 is 14 residues. V was shortened by 0 bases and J by 6 bases, with 11 bases between the two germline ends. Germline V gene data show CDR1 as LGHNA and CDR2 as YNFKEQ. This clonotype has at least ten counts. Its target is unknown. Unique molecular identifiers were used to barcode this TCRbeta library. One entry per CDR3 protein results from TCRdb running MiXCR on the PCR reads. Of roughly 49,000 distinct CDR3 sequences listed, around 8.8% were seen once; the top ten hold 27%. The rearrangement joins TRBV4-2 to TRBJ1-1, with TRBD1 as a possible D gene (6 bases). The source was PBMCs, mostly from graft donor cells, collected 60 days after TCRalphabeta/CD19-depleted stem cell transplant. The TCR was taken from a male patient between 2 and 15 years old who had a stem cell transplant for chronic granulomatous disease, so the T cells may come from the graft donor. The CDR3 sequence: CASSQDLKGAEAFF. CDR3 coding DNA: TGTGCCAGCAGCCAAGATCTCAAGGGGGCTGAAGCTTTCTTT.